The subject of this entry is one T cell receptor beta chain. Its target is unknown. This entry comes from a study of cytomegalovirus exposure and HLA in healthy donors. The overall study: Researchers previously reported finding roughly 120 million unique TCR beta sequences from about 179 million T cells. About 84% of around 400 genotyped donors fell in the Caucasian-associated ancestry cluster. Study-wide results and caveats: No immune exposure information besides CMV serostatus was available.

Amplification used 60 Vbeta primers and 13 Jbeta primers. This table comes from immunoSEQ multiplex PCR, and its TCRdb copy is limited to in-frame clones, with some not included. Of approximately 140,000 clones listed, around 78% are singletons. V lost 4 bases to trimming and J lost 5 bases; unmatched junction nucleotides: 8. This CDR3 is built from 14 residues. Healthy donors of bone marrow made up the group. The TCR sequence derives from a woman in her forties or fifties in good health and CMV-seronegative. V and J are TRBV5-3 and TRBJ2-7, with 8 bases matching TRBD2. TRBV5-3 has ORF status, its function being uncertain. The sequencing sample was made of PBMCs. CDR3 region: CARSREGGLHEQYF. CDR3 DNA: TGTGCCAGAAGCCGGGAGGGGGGCCTGCACGAGCAGTACTTC.